This TCR beta chain came from a study of beta chain features in type 1 diabetes. Study observations and caveats: VDJ junctions in type 1 diabetes patients carried more deletions and fewer insertions. For Type 1 diabetes patients, all four CD4+ subsets carried TCRB CDR3s that were moderately but significantly shorter.

V was pared by 2 bases and J by 1 base, with 12 bases between. The CDR3 sequence is 15 residues long. Germline loops: CDR1 SGHNT, CDR2 YYREEE (reference sequence). Expressed TCRB transcripts were sequenced after all isolated RNA was converted to cDNA. Clones were sequenced by immunoSEQ multiplex PCR, and TCRdb holds only the in-frame ones, with some missing. Among 600,000 to 700,000 clones listed, over 10% were seen once. Of note for this clone: As yet, its antigen is unknown.

Material: naive CD4+ T cells from blood. The origin of this receptor is a man aged 25 to 40 with type 1 diabetes. The chain combines TRBV5-4 with TRBJ1-1; TRBD1 might be the D (6 bases). The CDR3 reads CASSLSGTQNTEAFF. DNA of the CDR3: TGTGCCAGCAGCTTATCCGGGACACAGAACACTGAAGCTTTCTTT. Full variable domain (outside the CDR3, taken from reference TRBV5-4 and TRBJ1-1): ETGVTQSPTHLIKTRGQQVTLRCSSQSGHNTVSWYQQALGQGPQFIFQYYREEENGRGNFPPRFSGLQFPNYSSELNVNALELDDSALYLCASSLSGTQNTEAFFGQGTRLTVV.